The 2 T cell receptor beta chains presented below share a single source sample, sequenced in a study of breast tumors, draining lymph nodes, adjacent tissues. TCRdb reprocessed the multiplex PCR reads via MiXCR and lists one record per CDR3 protein. Here the sample spans about 35,000 distinct CDR3 sequences, over 30% being singletons. The material sequenced was breast tumor tissue. The source is a female donor with breast cancer. Some clones in this sample may be carry-over from other donors' samples.

This clonotype occurred many times. The rearrangement joins TRBV19 to TRBJ2-7; D perhaps matches TRBD2 (6 bases). The V end lost 1 base, the J end lost 6 bases, and 16 bases lay between the germline ends. This CDR3 has 15 amino acids. Germline V gives CDR1 LNHDA, CDR2 SQIVND (reference sequence). For the CDR3, the DNA is TGTGCCAGTAGTATAGTCCACGGGAGTATGGGCGAGCAGTACTTC. Translated: CASSIVHGSMGEQYF.

Within the sample, this clonotype is medium-sized. This chain links TRBV7-2 with TRBJ2-7; 7 nucleotides align to TRBD1. Germline V gives CDR1 SGHTA, CDR2 FQGNSA. V dropped 3 bases and J dropped 2; count of bases not matched to a gene: 7. This CDR3 comprises 15 residues. The CDR3 here is CASSLTGFTPYEQYF. The CDR3 DNA follows: TGTGCCAGCAGCTTGACAGGGTTTACACCCTACGAGCAGTACTTC.